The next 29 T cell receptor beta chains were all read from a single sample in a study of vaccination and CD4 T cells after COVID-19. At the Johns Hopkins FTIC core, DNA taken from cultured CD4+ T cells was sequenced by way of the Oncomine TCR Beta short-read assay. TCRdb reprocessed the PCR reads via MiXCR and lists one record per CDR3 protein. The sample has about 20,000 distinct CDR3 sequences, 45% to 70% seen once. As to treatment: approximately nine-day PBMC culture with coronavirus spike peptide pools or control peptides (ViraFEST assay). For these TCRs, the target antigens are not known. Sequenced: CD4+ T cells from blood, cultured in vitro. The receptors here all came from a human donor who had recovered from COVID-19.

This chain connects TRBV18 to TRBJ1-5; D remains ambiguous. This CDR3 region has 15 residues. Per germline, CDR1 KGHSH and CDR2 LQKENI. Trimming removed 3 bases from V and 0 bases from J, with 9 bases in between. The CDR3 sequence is CASSPEHYSNQPQHF. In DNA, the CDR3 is TGTGCCAGCTCACCGGAGCACTATAGCAATCAGCCCCAGCATTTT.

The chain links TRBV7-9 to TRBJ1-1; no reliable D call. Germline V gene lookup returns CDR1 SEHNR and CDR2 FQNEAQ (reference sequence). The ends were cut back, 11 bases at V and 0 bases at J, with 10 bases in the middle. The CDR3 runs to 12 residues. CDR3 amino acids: CAGGLMNTEAFF. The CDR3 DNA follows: TGTGCCGGCGGTCTCATGAACACTGAAGCTTTCTTT.

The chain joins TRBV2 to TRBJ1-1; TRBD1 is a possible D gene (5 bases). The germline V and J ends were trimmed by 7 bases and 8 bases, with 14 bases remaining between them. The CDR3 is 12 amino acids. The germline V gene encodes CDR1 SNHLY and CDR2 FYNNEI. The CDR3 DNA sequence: TGTGCCAGCAACGTGGCAGGGCTCGAAGCTTTCTTT. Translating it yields CASNVAGLEAFF.

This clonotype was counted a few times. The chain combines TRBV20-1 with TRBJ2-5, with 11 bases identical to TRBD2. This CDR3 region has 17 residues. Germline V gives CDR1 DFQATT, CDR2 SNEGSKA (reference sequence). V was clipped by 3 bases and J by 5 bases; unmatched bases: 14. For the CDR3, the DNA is TGCAGTGCTAGCACACTAGCGGGAGTAGTCGTGCAGGAGACCCAGTACTTC. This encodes CSASTLAGVVVQETQYF.

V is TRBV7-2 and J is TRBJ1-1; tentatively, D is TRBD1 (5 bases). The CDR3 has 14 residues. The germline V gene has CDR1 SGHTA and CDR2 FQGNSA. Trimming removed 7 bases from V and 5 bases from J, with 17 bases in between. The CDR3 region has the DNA TGTGCCAGCACTCAAGGGAGGGGATGGACTGAAGCTTTCTTT. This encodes CASTQGRGWTEAFF.

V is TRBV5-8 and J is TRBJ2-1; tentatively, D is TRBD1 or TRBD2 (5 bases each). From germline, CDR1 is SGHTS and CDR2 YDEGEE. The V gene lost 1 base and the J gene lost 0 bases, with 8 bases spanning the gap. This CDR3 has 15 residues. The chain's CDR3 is CASSLRGGSYNEQFF. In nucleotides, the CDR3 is TGTGCCAGCAGCTTGCGTGGGGGCTCCTACAATGAGCAGTTCTTC.

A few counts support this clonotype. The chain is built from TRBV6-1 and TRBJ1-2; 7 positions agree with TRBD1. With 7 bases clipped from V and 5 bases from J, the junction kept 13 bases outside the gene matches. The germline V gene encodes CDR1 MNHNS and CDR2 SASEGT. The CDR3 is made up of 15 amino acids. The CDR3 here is CASTMTWDSSYGYTF. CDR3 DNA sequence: TGTGCCAGCACTATGACCTGGGACAGCTCATATGGCTACACCTTC.

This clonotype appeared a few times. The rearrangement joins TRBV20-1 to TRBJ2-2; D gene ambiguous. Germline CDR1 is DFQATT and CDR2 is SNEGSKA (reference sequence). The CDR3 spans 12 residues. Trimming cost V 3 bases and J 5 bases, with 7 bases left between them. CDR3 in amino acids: CSASSGTGELFF. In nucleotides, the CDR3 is TGCAGTGCTAGCTCTGGTACCGGGGAGCTGTTTTTT.

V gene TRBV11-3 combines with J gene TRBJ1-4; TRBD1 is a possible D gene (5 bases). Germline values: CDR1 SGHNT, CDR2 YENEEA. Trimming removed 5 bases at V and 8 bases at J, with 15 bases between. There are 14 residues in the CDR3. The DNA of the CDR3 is TGTGCCAGCAGCCCCGGACGGTGGGGGGAAAAACTGTTTTTT. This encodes CASSPGRWGEKLFF.

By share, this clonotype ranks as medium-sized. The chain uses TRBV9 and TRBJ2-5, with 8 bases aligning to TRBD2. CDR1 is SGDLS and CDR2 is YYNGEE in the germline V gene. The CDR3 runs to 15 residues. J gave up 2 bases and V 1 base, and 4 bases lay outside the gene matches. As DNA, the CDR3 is TGTGCCAGCAGCGTACAAACTAGCGGACAAGAGACCCAGTACTTC. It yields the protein CASSVQTSGQETQYF.

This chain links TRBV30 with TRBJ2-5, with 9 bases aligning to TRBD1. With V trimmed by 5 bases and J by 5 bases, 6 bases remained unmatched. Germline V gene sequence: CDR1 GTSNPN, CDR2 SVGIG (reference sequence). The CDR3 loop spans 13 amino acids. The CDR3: CAWETGGTETQYF. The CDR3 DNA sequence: TGTGCCTGGGAGACAGGGGGGACGGAGACCCAGTACTTC.

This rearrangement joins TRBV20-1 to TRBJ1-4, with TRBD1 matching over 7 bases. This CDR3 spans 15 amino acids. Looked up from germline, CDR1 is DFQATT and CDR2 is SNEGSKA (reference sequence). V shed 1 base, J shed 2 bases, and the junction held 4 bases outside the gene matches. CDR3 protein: CSARAPGGTNEKLFF. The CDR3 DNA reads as TGCAGTGCTAGAGCCCCAGGGGGGACTAATGAAAAACTGTTTTTT.

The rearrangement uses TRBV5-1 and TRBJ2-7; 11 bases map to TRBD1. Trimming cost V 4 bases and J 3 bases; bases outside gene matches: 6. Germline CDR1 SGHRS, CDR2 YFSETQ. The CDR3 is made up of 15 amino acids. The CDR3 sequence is CASSPRDRGNYEQYF. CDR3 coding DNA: TGCGCCAGCAGCCCCCGGGACAGGGGGAACTACGAGCAGTACTTC. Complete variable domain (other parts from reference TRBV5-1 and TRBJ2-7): KAGVTQTPRYLIKTRGQQVTLSCSPISGHRSVSWYQQTPGQGLQFLFEYFSETQRNKGNFPGRFSGRQFSNSRSEMNVSTLELGDSALYLCASSPRDRGNYEQYFGPGTRLTVT.

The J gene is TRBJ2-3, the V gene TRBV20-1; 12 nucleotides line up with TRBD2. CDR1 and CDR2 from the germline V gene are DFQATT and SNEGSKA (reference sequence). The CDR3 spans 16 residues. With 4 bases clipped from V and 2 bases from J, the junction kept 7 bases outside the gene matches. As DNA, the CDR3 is TGCAGTGCTATCCCTAGCGGGAGGGGCTTCACAGATACGCAGTATTTT. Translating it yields CSAIPSGRGFTDTQYF.

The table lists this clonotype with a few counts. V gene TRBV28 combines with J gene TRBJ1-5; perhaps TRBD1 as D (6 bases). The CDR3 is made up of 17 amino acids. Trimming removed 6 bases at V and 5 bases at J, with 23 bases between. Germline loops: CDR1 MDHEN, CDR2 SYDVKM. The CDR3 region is CASSRFSGGRLYQPQHF. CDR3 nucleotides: TGTGCCAGCAGCCGCTTCTCGGGGGGGCGCTTGTATCAGCCCCAGCATTTT.

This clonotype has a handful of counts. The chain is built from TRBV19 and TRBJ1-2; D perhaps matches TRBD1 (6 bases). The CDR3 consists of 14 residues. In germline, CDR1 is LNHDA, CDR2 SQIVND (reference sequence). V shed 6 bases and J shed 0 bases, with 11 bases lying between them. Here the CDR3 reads CASSTDRSNYGYTF. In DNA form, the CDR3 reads TGTGCCAGTAGCACGGACAGATCTAACTATGGCTACACCTTC.

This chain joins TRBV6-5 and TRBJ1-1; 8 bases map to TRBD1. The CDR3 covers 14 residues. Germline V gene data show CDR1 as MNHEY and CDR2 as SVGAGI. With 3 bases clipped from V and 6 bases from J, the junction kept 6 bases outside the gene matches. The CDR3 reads CASSYQDREAEAFF. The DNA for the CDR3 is TGTGCCAGCAGTTATCAGGACAGGGAGGCTGAAGCTTTCTTT.

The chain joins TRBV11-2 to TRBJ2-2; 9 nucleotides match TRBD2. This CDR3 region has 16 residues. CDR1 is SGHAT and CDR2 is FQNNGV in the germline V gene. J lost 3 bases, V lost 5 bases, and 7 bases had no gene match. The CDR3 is CASSERLAGYTGELFF. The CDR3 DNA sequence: TGTGCCAGCAGCGAGAGGCTAGCGGGATACACCGGGGAGCTGTTTTTT.

CDR3 nucleotide sequence: TGTGCCAGCAGCTTAAGAAGGAGTAGCTCCTACAATGAGCAGTTCTTC. Its protein is CASSLRRSSSYNEQFF. The chain recombines TRBV7-3 with TRBJ2-1; D is ambiguous. Looked up from germline, CDR1 is SGHTA and CDR2 is FQGTGA. The CDR3 has 16 amino acids. Trimming removed 1 base at V and 0 bases at J, with 10 bases between.

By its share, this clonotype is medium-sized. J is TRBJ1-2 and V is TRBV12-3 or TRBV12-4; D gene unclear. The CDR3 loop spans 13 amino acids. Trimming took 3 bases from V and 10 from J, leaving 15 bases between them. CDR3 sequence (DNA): TGTGCCAGCAGTTTCAACAGCCACCTCTTCTACACCTTC. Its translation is CASSFNSHLFYTF.

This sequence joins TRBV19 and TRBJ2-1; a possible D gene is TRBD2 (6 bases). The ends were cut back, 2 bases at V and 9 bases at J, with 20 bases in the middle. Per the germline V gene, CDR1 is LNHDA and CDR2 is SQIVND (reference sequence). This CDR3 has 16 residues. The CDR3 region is CASSIIMTGARVEQFF. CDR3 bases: TGTGCCAGTAGTATAATCATGACGGGAGCTCGAGTTGAGCAGTTCTTC.

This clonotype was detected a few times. CDR3 region: CASSLERRQPQHF. CDR3 DNA sequence: TGTGCCAGCAGCTTAGAGAGGCGACAGCCCCAGCATTTT. V usage is TRBV7-2 and J usage is TRBJ1-5; D unresolved. Germline V CDR1 and CDR2: SGHTA, FQGNSA. Deletions cut 1 base from V and 7 bases from J, with 8 bases between. This CDR3 contains 13 residues.

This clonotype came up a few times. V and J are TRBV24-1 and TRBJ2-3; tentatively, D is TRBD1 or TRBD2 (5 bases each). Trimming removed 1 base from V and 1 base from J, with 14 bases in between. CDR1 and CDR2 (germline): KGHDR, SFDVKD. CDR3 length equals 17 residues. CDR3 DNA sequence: TGTGCCACCAGTGATTTCGGGGCGGGTGACCGCACAGATACGCAGTATTTT. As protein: CATSDFGAGDRTDTQYF.

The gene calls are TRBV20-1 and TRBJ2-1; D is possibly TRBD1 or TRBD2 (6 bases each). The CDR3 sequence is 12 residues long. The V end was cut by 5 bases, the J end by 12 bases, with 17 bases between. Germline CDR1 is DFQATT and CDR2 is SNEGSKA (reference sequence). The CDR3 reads CSAVTGRGGQFF. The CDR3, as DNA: TGCAGTGCTGTCACAGGGCGGGGCGGGCAGTTCTTC.

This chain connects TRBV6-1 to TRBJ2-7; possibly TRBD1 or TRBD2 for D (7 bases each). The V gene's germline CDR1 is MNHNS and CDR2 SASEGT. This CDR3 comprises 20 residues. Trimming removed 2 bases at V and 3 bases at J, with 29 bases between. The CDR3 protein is CASSETETILGGGEIYEQYF. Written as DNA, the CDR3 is TGTGCCAGCAGTGAAACCGAGACGATTTTGGGAGGGGGCGAAATCTACGAGCAGTACTTC.

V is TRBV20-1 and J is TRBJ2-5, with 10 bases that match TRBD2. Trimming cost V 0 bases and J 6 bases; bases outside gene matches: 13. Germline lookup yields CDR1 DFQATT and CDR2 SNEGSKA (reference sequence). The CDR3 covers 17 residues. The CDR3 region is CSARDGRAGGPRKTQYF. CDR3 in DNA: TGCAGTGCTAGAGATGGTCGAGCGGGAGGGCCGAGGAAGACCCAGTACTTC.

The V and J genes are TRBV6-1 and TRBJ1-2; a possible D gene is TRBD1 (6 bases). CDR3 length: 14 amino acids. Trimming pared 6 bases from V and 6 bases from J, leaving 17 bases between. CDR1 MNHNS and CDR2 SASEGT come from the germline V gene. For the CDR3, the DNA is TGTGCCAGCAGCAAAAACCAGGGGAGGGATGGCTACACCTTC. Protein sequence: CASSKNQGRDGYTF.

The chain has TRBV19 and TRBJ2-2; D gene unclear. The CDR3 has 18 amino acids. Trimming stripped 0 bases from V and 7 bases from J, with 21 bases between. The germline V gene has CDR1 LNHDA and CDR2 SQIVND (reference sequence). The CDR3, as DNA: TGTGCCAGTAGTATAGATCCCAAATTTCAGACGGGTATCGGGGAGCTGTTTTTT. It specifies CASSIDPKFQTGIGELFF. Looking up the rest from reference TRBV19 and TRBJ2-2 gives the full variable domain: DGGITQSPKYLFRKEGQNVTLSCEQNLNHDAMYWYRQDPGQGLRLIYYSQIVNDFQKGDIAEGYSVSREKKESFPLTVTSAQKNPTAFYLCASSIDPKFQTGIGELFFGEGSRLTVL.

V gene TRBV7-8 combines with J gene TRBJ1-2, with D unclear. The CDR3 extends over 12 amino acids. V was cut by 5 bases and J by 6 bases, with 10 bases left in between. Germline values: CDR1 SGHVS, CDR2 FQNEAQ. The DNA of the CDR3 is TGTGCCAGCAGCCCTCACACCCATGGCTACACCTTC. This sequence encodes CASSPHTHGYTF.